One sample yielded the 28 T cell receptor beta chains listed below, sequenced in a study of regulatory T cells in long-lasting Graves disease. Time point noted: persistent/refractory GD, antithyroid drugs over 5 years with positive TRAb. RNA from PBMCs was the source of the TCR library. Sequencing libraries for TCR beta were prepared with iRepertoire HTBI primers and Arm-PCR of CDR3 regions. MiXCR, run by TCRdb on the multiplex PCR reads, gives a single entry per CDR3 protein. Among 350,000 to 450,000 distinct CDR3 sequences, 20% to 25% were seen once, and the ten largest hold 13% to 15%. The sequences come from peripheral blood mononuclear cells (PBMCs), collected when the disease was refractory, from a patient treated with antithyroid drugs. Source of these receptors: a female donor with Graves disease.

The rearrangement uses TRBV6-1 and TRBJ2-7; TRBD1 aligns across 10 bases. The CDR3 has 15 amino acids. After removal of 6 bases from V and 2 bases from J, the junction contained 7 bases not matched to a gene. From germline, CDR1 is MNHNS and CDR2 SASEGT. The CDR3 DNA follows: TGTGCCAGCAGCACTCCGGGACAGGGGCCCTACGAGCAGTACTTC. Residues: CASSTPGQGPYEQYF.

Many counts were recorded for this clonotype. V and J are TRBV28 and TRBJ2-7; 10 nucleotides agree with TRBD1. Germline V gene data show CDR1 as MDHEN and CDR2 as SYDVKM. The CDR3 contains 14 residues. J was trimmed by 4 bases and V by 4 bases; bases with no gene match: 4. The CDR3 DNA reads TGTGCCAGCAGTTCCGGGACAGGGGTATACGAGCAGTACTTC. Protein product: CASSSGTGVYEQYF.

This clonotype came up a few times. J is TRBJ1-1 and V is TRBV20-1, with TRBD1 matching 10 bases. This CDR3 region has 14 residues. With 5 bases clipped from V and 3 bases from J, the junction kept 6 bases outside the gene matches. Germline V gene sequence: CDR1 DFQATT, CDR2 SNEGSKA (reference sequence). CDR3 residues: CSASRTGGHTEAFF. The CDR3 DNA reads as TGCAGTGCTTCCCGGACAGGGGGACACACTGAAGCTTTCTTT.

V usage is TRBV2 and J usage is TRBJ1-2, with 8 positions matching TRBD1. V trimming: 4 bases; J trimming: 5 bases; junction bases outside the gene matches: 6. Germline values: CDR1 SNHLY, CDR2 FYNNEI. The CDR3 loop spans 14 amino acids. This chain's CDR3 is CASSGSGGGYGYTF. The DNA for the CDR3 is TGTGCCAGCAGTGGGTCAGGGGGCGGGTATGGCTACACCTTC. Full variable domain (rest looked up from reference TRBV2 and TRBJ1-2): EPEVTQTPSHQVTQMGQEVILRCVPISNHLYFYWYRQILGQKVEFLVSFYNNEISEKSEIFDDQFSVERPDGSNFTLKIRSTKLEDSAMYFCASSGSGGGYGYTFGSGTRLTVV.

At least ten counts were recorded for this clonotype. The chain employs TRBV28 and TRBJ1-6; D is uncertain. CDR3 length equals 13 residues. Looked up from germline, CDR1 is MDHEN and CDR2 is SYDVKM. V lost 6 bases and J 6 bases, leaving 9 bases between the germline ends. CDR3 amino acids: CASSLNLNSPLHF. The CDR3 DNA reads as TGTGCCAGCAGCCTAAACCTTAATTCACCCCTCCACTTT.

This rearrangement joins TRBV12-3 or TRBV12-4 to TRBJ1-5; D is perhaps TRBD1 (6 bases). V was pared by 3 bases and J by 8 bases, with 11 bases between. CDR3 size: 13 residues. CDR3 coding DNA: TGTGCCAGCAGTTTTCTTAGGGACAAGCCCCAGCATTTT. As protein: CASSFLRDKPQHF.

This clonotype has a count of ten or more. The V call is TRBV2, the J call TRBJ2-7; D may be TRBD2 (6 bases). The V gene lost 6 bases and the J gene lost 0 bases, with 15 bases spanning the gap. This CDR3 contains 15 residues. Per germline, CDR1 SNHLY and CDR2 FYNNEI. CDR3 protein: CASRDELAYSYEQYF. The CDR3 nucleotides read TGTGCCAGCAGGGACGAACTAGCTTACTCCTACGAGCAGTACTTC.

This clonotype was counted only a few times. The CDR3 sequence: CASSQDQYEQYF. The CDR3 DNA sequence: TGCGCCAGCAGCCAAGATCAATACGAGCAGTACTTC. This chain uses TRBV4-1 with TRBJ2-7; D is unclear. Trimming left V 0 bases short and J 4 bases short, with 4 bases between. There are 12 residues in the CDR3. CDR1 is MGHRA and CDR2 is YSYEKL in the germline V gene.

This clonotype showed up many times. The rearrangement links TRBV3-1 to TRBJ2-2; D ambiguous. V lost 0 bases and J lost 7, with 3 bases in between. The CDR3 is made up of 12 amino acids. The germline V gene encodes CDR1 LGHDT and CDR2 YNNKEL (reference sequence). The CDR3 is CASSQDDGELFF. The CDR3 nucleotides read TGTGCCAGCAGCCAAGATGACGGGGAGCTGTTTTTT.

In its sample, this clonotype was seen many times. The V and J genes are TRBV27 and TRBJ2-5; D not resolved. The germline CDR1 and CDR2 sequences are MNHEY and SMNVEV (reference sequence). V was trimmed by 3 bases and J by 4 bases, leaving 9 bases between them. The CDR3 has 13 amino acids. CDR3 sequence reads: CASSFSGSETQYF. The CDR3 nucleotides are TGTGCCAGCAGTTTCTCAGGTTCAGAGACCCAGTACTTC.

This clonotype was detected ten times or more. The rearrangement links TRBV3-1 to TRBJ2-5; possibly TRBD1 for D (6 bases). The CDR3 sequence is 16 residues long. Trimming took 4 bases from V and 4 from J, leaving 19 bases between them. Germline-derived CDR1 and CDR2 are LGHDT and YNNKEL (reference sequence). CDR3 region: CASSLGAGRGGETQYF. The CDR3, as DNA: TGTGCCAGCAGCCTCGGGGCGGGCCGAGGGGGAGAGACCCAGTACTTC.

This clonotype was seen a handful of times. V is TRBV19 and J is TRBJ2-2; 9 bases align to TRBD2. Trimming removed 6 bases from V and 6 bases from J; junction bases left unmatched: 8. The CDR3 covers 15 residues. The germline CDR1 and CDR2 sequences are LNHDA and SQIVND (reference sequence). Written as DNA, the CDR3 is TGTGCCAGTAGCCAGACTCGCGGGAGGGCCGGGGAGCTGTTTTTT. Encoded protein: CASSQTRGRAGELFF.

Ten or more counts support this clonotype. V is TRBV2 and J is TRBJ1-6, with a possible D match to TRBD1 (5 bases). From germline, CDR1 is SNHLY and CDR2 FYNNEI. Trimming took 5 bases from V and 7 from J, leaving 6 bases between them. The CDR3 length is 12 residues. CDR3 protein: CASSRQNSPLHF. DNA for the CDR3: TGTGCCAGCAGTAGACAGAATTCACCCCTCCACTTT. The whole variable domain, filled in from reference TRBV2 and TRBJ1-6, reads EPEVTQTPSHQVTQMGQEVILRCVPISNHLYFYWYRQILGQKVEFLVSFYNNEISEKSEIFDDQFSVERPDGSNFTLKIRSTKLEDSAMYFCASSRQNSPLHFGNGTRLTVT.

This clonotype was seen repeatedly, ten times or more. This sequence joins TRBV6-1 and TRBJ1-4, with a weak D call TRBD1 (5 bases). Trimming removed 0 bases from V and 6 bases from J, with 17 bases in between. Germline V lookup: CDR1 MNHNS, CDR2 SASEGT. The CDR3 has 17 residues. Here the CDR3 reads CASSEAHPTRDYEKLFF. CDR3 nucleotide sequence: TGTGCCAGCAGTGAAGCACACCCAACGCGGGACTATGAAAAACTGTTTTTT.

This clonotype was seen repeatedly, ten times or more. The V and J genes are TRBV28 and TRBJ1-1; D is possibly TRBD1 (6 bases). The CDR3 is 15 residues long. Germline V gives CDR1 MDHEN, CDR2 SYDVKM. V lost 6 bases and J 4 bases, leaving 18 bases between the germline ends. CDR3 DNA sequence: TGTGCCAGCAGGCAAGCCGACAGGAAGATCACTGAAGCTTTCTTT. Its translation: CASRQADRKITEAFF. Based on the CDR3 plus reference TRBV28 and TRBJ1-1, the full variable domain is DVKVTQSSRYLVKRTGEKVFLECVQDMDHENMFWYRQDPGLGLRLIYFSYDVKMKEKGDIPEGYSVSREKKERFSLILESASTNQTSMYLCASRQADRKITEAFFGQGTRLTVV.

This clonotype was detected a few times. The chain recombines TRBV20-1 with TRBJ2-5; 9 nucleotides agree with TRBD2. Germline CDR1 is DFQATT and CDR2 is SNEGSKA (reference sequence). CDR3 length: 16 amino acids. CDR3 DNA sequence: TGCAGCCCTTTGATAAGAGTAGCGGGAGTATTAGAGACCCAGTACTTC. It encodes CSPLIRVAGVLETQYF.

This clonotype was picked up a small number of times. The rearrangement uses TRBV29-1 and TRBJ2-7; D unresolved. Germline-derived CDR1 and CDR2 are SQVTM and ANQGSEA. V lost 0 bases and J 0 bases, leaving 3 bases between the germline ends. The CDR3 contains 12 residues. CDR3 in amino acids: CSVEDSSYEQYF. The CDR3 DNA is TGCAGCGTTGAAGATAGCTCCTACGAGCAGTACTTC.

The chain recombines TRBV28 with TRBJ2-7, with TRBD1 matching 8 bases. The CDR3 contains 15 residues. Trimming at V came to 4 bases and at J to 7 bases, leaving 12 bases not matched to a gene. In germline, CDR1 is MDHEN, CDR2 SYDVKM. The DNA of the CDR3 is TGTGCCAGCAGTTGGCGCCAGGGGGCCTACGAAGAGCAGTACTTC. This gives the protein CASSWRQGAYEEQYF.

This clonotype was detected many times. The V and J genes are TRBV15 and TRBJ2-5, with D unclear. CDR3 length equals 15 residues. Between the trimmed V and J ends, which lost 0 bases and 5 bases, there was a span of 13 bases. Germline lookup yields CDR1 LNHNV and CDR2 YYDKDF (reference sequence). As DNA, the CDR3 is TGTGCCACCAGCAGAGATTACAGAGGTGATGAGACCCAGTACTTC. Amino acid sequence: CATSRDYRGDETQYF.

The J gene is TRBJ2-3, the V gene TRBV12-3 or TRBV12-4, with a tentative D call TRBD2 (6 bases). V dropped 7 bases and J dropped 0 bases, with 23 bases sitting between them. This CDR3 contains 18 residues. The CDR3 here is CASNGRDSGSLSTDTQYF. CDR3 nucleotide sequence: TGTGCCAGCAACGGTAGGGACTCTGGTTCCCTTAGCACAGATACGCAGTATTTT.

This clonotype was picked up many times. The rearrangement uses TRBV28 and TRBJ1-1; maybe TRBD1 (6 bases). The germline gives CDR1 MDHEN, CDR2 SYDVKM. The ends were cut back, 5 bases at V and 3 bases at J, with 22 bases in the middle. The CDR3 loop spans 17 amino acids. The CDR3 reads CASSPRGGLAGDTEAFF. DNA for the CDR3: TGTGCCAGCAGTCCGAGAGGGGGGCTGGCTGGGGACACTGAAGCTTTCTTT. Drawing the rest from reference TRBV28 and TRBJ1-1, the complete variable domain is DVKVTQSSRYLVKRTGEKVFLECVQDMDHENMFWYRQDPGLGLRLIYFSYDVKMKEKGDIPEGYSVSREKKERFSLILESASTNQTSMYLCASSPRGGLAGDTEAFFGQGTRLTVV.

This clonotype was seen more than once but under ten times. V and J are TRBV9 and TRBJ1-5, with D possibly being TRBD1 (5 bases). Germline CDR1 and CDR2: SGDLS and YYNGEE. The CDR3 runs to 14 residues. V gave up 0 bases and J gave up 7 bases, with 11 bases separating them. The CDR3 DNA is TGTGCCAGCAGCGTAGGGGGGGGTAACCAGCCCCAGCATTTT. Its protein product is CASSVGGGNQPQHF.

The V call is TRBV3-1, the J call TRBJ1-1; no firm D call. CDR1 is LGHDT, CDR2 YNNKEL, per germline (reference sequence). The CDR3 has 14 residues. Trimming removed 1 base at V and 3 bases at J, with 9 bases between. CDR3 in amino acids: CASSQGMGYTEAFF. The CDR3 region has the DNA TGTGCCAGCAGCCAAGGGATGGGATACACTGAAGCTTTCTTT. Complete variable domain (other parts from reference TRBV3-1 and TRBJ1-1): DTAVSQTPKYLVTQMGNDKSIKCEQNLGHDTMYWYKQDSKKFLKIMFSYNNKELIINETVPNRFSPKSPDKAHLNLHINSLELGDSAVYFCASSQGMGYTEAFFGQGTRLTVV.

The table lists this clonotype with many counts. This sequence joins TRBV30 and TRBJ1-1; D remains ambiguous. Germline V lookup: CDR1 GTSNPN, CDR2 SVGIG (reference sequence). The V end lost 2 bases, the J end lost 6 bases, and 13 bases lay between the germline ends. The length of the CDR3 is 13 residues. The CDR3 DNA follows: TGTGCCTGGAGTTGGAAGGAGTGGGCTGAAGCTTTCTTT. Its protein is CAWSWKEWAEAFF.

CDR3 bases: TGTGCCAGCAGCCTCCTCACTAGCGGAAAAGAGACCCAGTACTTC. This gives the protein CASSLLTSGKETQYF. The rearrangement uses TRBV5-6 and TRBJ2-5; 8 bases fit TRBD2. Germline loops: CDR1 SGHDT, CDR2 YYEEEE. V shed 4 bases, J shed 3 bases, and the junction held 8 bases outside the gene matches. This CDR3 region has 15 residues.

This clonotype was seen repeatedly, ten times or more. The chain uses TRBV6-2 or TRBV6-3 and TRBJ2-7, with D perhaps matching TRBD2 (5 bases). Trimming pared 6 bases from V and 5 bases from J, leaving 14 bases between. CDR1 and CDR2 from the germline V gene are MNHEY and SVGEGT. The CDR3 is 13 amino acids. The CDR3 sequence: CASSPPPGNEQYF. The CDR3 coding sequence is TGTGCCAGCAGCCCGCCCCCGGGGAACGAGCAGTACTTC.

This sequence joins TRBV12-3 or TRBV12-4 and TRBJ2-1; D may be TRBD1 (6 bases). V lost 6 bases and J 8 bases, leaving 17 bases between the germline ends. CDR3 length: 14 amino acids. The CDR3 here is CASSPGTSTYEQFF. CDR3 DNA: TGTGCCAGCAGCCCCGGGACAAGCACCTATGAGCAGTTCTTC.

On this clonotype itself: This may stem from a read error, because a much larger clone lies one nucleotide away. Because it lacks the conserved phenylalanine or tryptophan at the end, this CDR3 is likely a read error. The chain uses TRBV3-1 and TRBJ2-2; the match to TRBD2 covers 14 bases. Looked up from germline, CDR1 is LGHDT and CDR2 is YNNKEL (reference sequence). There are 18 residues in the CDR3. After removal of 1 base from V and 2 bases from J, the junction contained 3 bases not matched to a gene. For the CDR3, the DNA is TGTGCCAGCAGCCAAGGGGGACTAGCGGGAGAAAACACCGGGGAGCTGTTTCTT. It yields the protein CASSQGGLAGENTGELFL.